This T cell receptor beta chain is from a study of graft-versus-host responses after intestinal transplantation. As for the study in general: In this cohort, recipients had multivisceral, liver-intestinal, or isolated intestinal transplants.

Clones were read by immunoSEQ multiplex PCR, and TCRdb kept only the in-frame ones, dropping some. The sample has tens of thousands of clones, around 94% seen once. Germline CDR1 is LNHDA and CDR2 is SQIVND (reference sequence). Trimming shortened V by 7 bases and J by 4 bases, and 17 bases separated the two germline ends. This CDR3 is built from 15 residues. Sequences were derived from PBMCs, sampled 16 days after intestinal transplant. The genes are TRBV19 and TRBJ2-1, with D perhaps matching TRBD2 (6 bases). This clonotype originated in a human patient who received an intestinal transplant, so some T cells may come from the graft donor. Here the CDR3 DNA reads TGTGCCAGTACCATAGCGGTAGGAGGGTACAATGAGCAGTTCTTC. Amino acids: CASTIAVGGYNEQFF.